This is a list of T cell receptor beta chains from one sample in a study of OX40 agonist ivuxolimab in advanced cancers. Some clones are missing from TCRdb's copy, which holds only in-frame ones; the method was immunoSEQ multiplex PCR. The table includes approximately 44,000 clones, approximately 91% detected once. The sequenced sample was CD4+ or CD8+ T cells sorted from blood, obtained in a trial of the OX40 agonist ivuxolimab. The receptors derive from an adult with an advanced solid tumor such as melanoma, head and neck, liver or kidney cancer. Both conserved end residues are part of each CDR3. D genes are given only for firm matches. The size of a clone is reported for some rows only, either as once, few or many, or as a class for expanded clones.

CDR3 protein	CDR3 DNA	clone size	D gene	V gene	J gene
CASNGGDRVYGYTF	TGTGCCAGCAACGGGGGGGACAGGGTGTATGGCTACACCTTC	few	TRBD1	TRBV6-5	TRBJ1-2
CASSVVSTDTQYF	TGTGCCAGCAGCGTAGTGTCCACAGATACGCAGTATTTT	.	.	TRBV9	TRBJ2-3
CASSGGLDRGSPLHF	TGTGCCAGCAGTGGTGGTTTGGACAGGGGTTCACCCCTCCACTTT	.	TRBD1	TRBV2	TRBJ1-6
CAWSSSLGTTEAFF	TGTGCCTGGAGTTCCTCTCTCGGCACGACTGAAGCTTTCTTT	.	.	TRBV30	TRBJ1-1
CACPGRENNEQFF	TGTGCCTGCCCGGGCCGGGAGAATAATGAGCAGTTCTTC	.	.	TRBV30	TRBJ2-1
CASSIKLAGGLYNEQFF	TGTGCCAGTAGTATAAAACTAGCGGGAGGGTTATACAATGAGCAGTTCTTC	.	TRBD2	TRBV19	TRBJ2-1
CASGPRDFSYEQYF	TGTGCCAGCGGACCGCGGGACTTTTCCTACGAGCAGTACTTC	.	.	TRBV6-5	TRBJ2-7
CASSILAGGPYEQYF	TGTGCCAGCAGCATACTAGCGGGAGGGCCCTACGAGCAGTACTTC	.	TRBD2	TRBV7-2	TRBJ2-7
CASSLPGAGLDEQYF	TGTGCCAGCAGCTTACCAGGGGCCGGACTGGACGAGCAGTACTTC	medium-sized	.	TRBV7-9	TRBJ2-7
CASGFTYNEQFF	TGTGCTAGTGGTTTTACCTACAATGAGCAGTTCTTC	.	.	TRBV12-5	TRBJ2-1
CASSPSGAHEQYF	TGTGCCAGCAGTCCCTCAGGGGCCCACGAGCAGTACTTC	.	.	TRBV6-5	TRBJ2-7
CASSTTGASEQYF	TGTGCCAGCTCAACGACAGGGGCCTCCGAGCAGTACTTC	.	TRBD1	TRBV18	TRBJ2-7
CASSIDKRGTVYGYTF	TGTGCCAGTAGTATAGATAAGAGGGGGACAGTCTATGGCTACACCTTC	medium-sized	TRBD1	TRBV19	TRBJ1-2
CASSQDGRGDNQPQHF	TGCGCCAGCAGCCAAGATGGAAGAGGGGATAATCAGCCCCAGCATTTT	.	.	TRBV4-1	TRBJ1-5
CASSLQSQETQYF	TGCGCCAGCAGCCTACAGAGCCAAGAGACCCAGTACTTC	.	.	TRBV4-1	TRBJ2-5
CASSSGLAGGPDGELFF	TGCGCCAGCAGCTCCGGACTAGCGGGAGGGCCTGACGGGGAGCTGTTTTTT	.	TRBD2	TRBV5-1	TRBJ2-2
CASSLVVGGVSGYTF	TGTGCCAGCAGCTTAGTTGTAGGGGGCGTAAGTGGCTACACCTTC	few	TRBD1	TRBV7-6	TRBJ1-2
CASSQEPQVFYGYTF	TGCGCCAGCAGCCAAGAACCCCAGGTCTTCTATGGCTACACCTTC	.	.	TRBV4-1	TRBJ1-2
CASNTGGLGYTF	TGTGCCAGCAATACAGGGGGCTTAGGCTACACCTTC	.	TRBD1	TRBV14	TRBJ1-2
CASSLTGTRYEQYF	TGTGCCAGCAGTTTAACAGGGACGCGCTACGAGCAGTACTTC	.	.	TRBV27	TRBJ2-7
CASSLGRSSQETQYF	TGTGCCAGCAGCTTAGGAAGATCATCTCAAGAGACCCAGTACTTC	.	.	TRBV7-9	TRBJ2-5
CSVEGVWAASTDTQYF	TGCAGCGTTGAAGGGGTTTGGGCTGCTAGCACAGATACGCAGTATTTT	.	.	TRBV29-1	TRBJ2-3
CASSFGDYGYTF	TGTGCCAGCAGCTTTGGAGACTATGGCTACACCTTC	.	.	TRBV7-9	TRBJ1-2
CATSRDPVDEQFF	TGTGCCACCAGCAGAGACCCAGTGGATGAGCAGTTCTTC	.	.	TRBV15	TRBJ2-1
CATSSDSTPEKLFF	TGTGCCACCAGCAGCGACAGCACCCCTGAAAAACTGTTTTTT	.	.	TRBV15	TRBJ1-4
CASSPAGQPNTEAFF	TGTGCCAGCAGCCCCGCGGGACAGCCGAACACTGAAGCTTTCTTT	few	TRBD1	TRBV7-9	TRBJ1-1
CASSLGTFSTNTQYF	TGCGCCAGCAGCTTAGGGACATTTAGCACAAATACGCAGTATTTT	.	.	TRBV5-1	TRBJ2-3
CASSPRARRTGAKNIQYF	TGTGCCAGCAGCCCCCGGGCCCGCCGGACAGGAGCCAAAAACATTCAGTACTTC	.	TRBD1	TRBV28	TRBJ2-4
CASSLDRNEQYF	TGTGCCAGCAGCTTGGACAGAAACGAGCAGTACTTC	.	.	TRBV13	TRBJ2-7
CASSLETGPQHF	TGTGCCAGCAGCTTAGAAACGGGTCCCCAGCATTTT	few	.	TRBV7-8	TRBJ1-5
CASSLVEDYEQYF	TGTGCCAGCAGCTTGGTAGAGGACTACGAGCAGTACTTC	.	.	TRBV5-4	TRBJ2-7
CASSSFFGQGAPYEQYF	TGCGCCAGCAGCTCGTTCTTTGGACAGGGGGCCCCTTACGAGCAGTACTTC	.	TRBD1	TRBV5-1	TRBJ2-7
CASSPLNPTPGGYTF	TGTGCCAGCTCACCTTTAAACCCGACCCCGGGGGGCTACACCTTC	.	.	TRBV18	TRBJ1-2
CASSVTREGTDTQYF	TGTGCCAGCAGCGTTACCAGGGAGGGGACAGATACGCAGTATTTT	.	TRBD2	TRBV5-6	TRBJ2-3
CASSDHEAGTGERGANVLTF	TGTGCCAGCAGTGATCACGAGGCCGGGACAGGGGAGCGCGGGGCCAACGTCCTGACTTTC	once	TRBD1	TRBV2	TRBJ2-6